This T cell receptor beta chain was obtained from a study of beta chain features in type 1 diabetes. This clone has only a few counts. Expressed TCRB transcripts were sequenced because the isolated RNA had all been reverse transcribed beforehand. TCRdb's copy holds only in-frame clones and misses some; the assay was immunoSEQ multiplex PCR. The data hold around 250,000 clones, with 13% to 15% observed a single time. Sample: naive CD4+ T cells from blood. The receptor was derived from a woman between 40 and 50 years old in good health.

CDR3 sequence: CAISDLRTGGRWGGYTF. The CDR3 bases are TGTGCCATCAGTGATCTAAGGACAGGGGGCCGATGGGGCGGCTACACCTTC. V usage is TRBV10-3 and J usage is TRBJ1-2, with 11 bases identical to TRBD1. The CDR3 contains 17 residues. Germline V CDR1 and CDR2: ENHRY, SYGVKD. With 3 bases clipped from V and 8 bases from J, the junction kept 14 bases outside the gene matches.